This T cell receptor (beta chain) was profiled in a study of blood T cell repertoires in COVID-19. Repertoires were generated with immunoSEQ multiplex PCR, while TCRdb's copy carries only in-frame clones and drops some. The repertoire consists of a few hundred thousand clones, with approximately 80% occurring once and the leading ten covering 9.5% to 15%. This clone was recorded a few times. Germline CDR1 is SGHVS and CDR2 is FQNEAQ. The CDR3 covers 14 residues. With 5 bases clipped from V and 7 bases from J, the junction kept 6 bases outside the gene matches. The sequence derives from a human donor in a cohort sampled during active COVID-19. The genes are TRBV7-8 and TRBJ1-4; TRBD1 aligns across 8 bases. The sample consisted of peripheral blood. CDR3 amino acids: CASSILRGREKLFF. CDR3 bases: TGTGCCAGCAGCATCCTCAGGGGGCGTGAAAAACTGTTTTTT.